The 3 T cell receptor beta chains below all came from one sample that was sequenced in a study of OX40 agonist ivuxolimab in advanced cancers. Data came from immunoSEQ multiplex PCR; TCRdb stores just in-frame clones and leaves some out. Here the sample spans about 13,000 clones, around 67% being singletons. Here the sequenced sample was CD4+ or CD8+ T cells sorted from blood, taken in a trial of the OX40 agonist ivuxolimab. The source of these receptors is an adult with an advanced solid tumor such as melanoma, head and neck, liver or kidney cancer.

This clone was recorded once. The CDR3: CASSQGVNRENTEAFF. The CDR3 bases are TGCGCCAGCAGCCAAGGAGTTAACAGGGAGAACACTGAAGCTTTCTTT. The chain carries TRBV5-1 and TRBJ1-1; tentatively, D is TRBD1 (6 bases). This CDR3 contains 16 residues. Germline CDR1 SGHRS, CDR2 YFSETQ. The V and J ends lost 4 bases and 1 base respectively, with 17 bases between them.

The gene calls are TRBV7-8 and TRBJ2-3, with D possibly being TRBD2 (6 bases). CDR1 and CDR2 (germline): SGHVS, FQNEAQ. Trimming removed 10 bases at V and 2 bases at J, with 19 bases between. This CDR3 is built from 15 residues. CDR3: CATTAGRPTTDTQYF. Here the CDR3 DNA reads TGTGCCACCACCGCGGGGCGGCCTACCACAGATACGCAGTATTTT.

The chain recombines TRBV28 with TRBJ1-2; the D is unclear. The CDR3 runs to 12 residues. Trimming shortened V by 4 bases and J by 8 bases, and 11 bases separated the two germline ends. The germline V gene has CDR1 MDHEN and CDR2 SYDVKM. In DNA form, the CDR3 reads TGTGCCAGCAGTTCGGCCACGTTAGGCTACACCTTC. It encodes CASSSATLGYTF.